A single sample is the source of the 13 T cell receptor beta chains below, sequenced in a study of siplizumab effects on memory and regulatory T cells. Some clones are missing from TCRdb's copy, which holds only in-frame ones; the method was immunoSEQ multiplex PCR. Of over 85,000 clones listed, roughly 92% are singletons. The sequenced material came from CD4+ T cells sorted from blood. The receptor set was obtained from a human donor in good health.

The CDR3 here is CASSRSGRGVYEQYF. The CDR3 nucleotides read TGTGCCAGCAGTCGAAGCGGGAGGGGAGTCTACGAGCAGTACTTC. The chain carries TRBV6-5 and TRBJ2-7; 10 bases map to TRBD2. The CDR3 covers 15 residues. Trimming removed 5 bases from V and 3 bases from J; junction bases left unmatched: 7. CDR1 is MNHEY, CDR2 SVGAGI, per germline.

In DNA, the CDR3 is TGTGCCAGCAGCTTAGCCGGAGGGGGACCTGAAAAACTGTTTTTT. It yields the protein CASSLAGGGPEKLFF. This chain joins TRBV7-9 and TRBJ1-4, with D perhaps matching TRBD1 (6 bases). Trimming cost V 0 bases and J 7 bases, with 12 bases left between them. Germline CDR1 and CDR2: SEHNR and FQNEAQ (reference sequence). This CDR3 has 15 amino acids.

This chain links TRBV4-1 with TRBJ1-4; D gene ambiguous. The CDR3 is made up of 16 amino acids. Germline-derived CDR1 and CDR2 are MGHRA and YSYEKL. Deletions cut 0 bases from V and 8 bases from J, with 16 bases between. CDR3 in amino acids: CASSQDKGPIGEKLFF. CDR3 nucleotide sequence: TGCGCCAGCAGCCAAGATAAAGGCCCGATTGGGGAAAAACTGTTTTTT.

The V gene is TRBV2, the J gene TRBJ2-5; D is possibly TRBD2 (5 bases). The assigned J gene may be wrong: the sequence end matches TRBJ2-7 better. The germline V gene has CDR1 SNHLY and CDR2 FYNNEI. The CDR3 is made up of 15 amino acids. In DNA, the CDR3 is TGTGCCAGCAGTGGCGTGAGCGGCCCACTCTACGAGCAGTACTTC. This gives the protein CASSGVSGPLYEQYF.

The CDR3 spells CASSSQTSGNTIYF. CDR3 in DNA: TGTGCCAGCAGCTCGCAGACCTCTGGAAACACCATATATTTT. V and J are TRBV12-1 and TRBJ1-3. TRBV12-1 is assigned pseudogene status. There are 14 residues in the CDR3.

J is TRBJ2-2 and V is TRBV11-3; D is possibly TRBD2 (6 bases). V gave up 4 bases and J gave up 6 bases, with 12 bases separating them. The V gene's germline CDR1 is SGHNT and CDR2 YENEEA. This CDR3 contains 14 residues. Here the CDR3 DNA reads TGTGCCAGCAGCTCGGGACTTGGGGCCGGGGAGCTGTTTTTT. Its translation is CASSSGLGAGELFF.

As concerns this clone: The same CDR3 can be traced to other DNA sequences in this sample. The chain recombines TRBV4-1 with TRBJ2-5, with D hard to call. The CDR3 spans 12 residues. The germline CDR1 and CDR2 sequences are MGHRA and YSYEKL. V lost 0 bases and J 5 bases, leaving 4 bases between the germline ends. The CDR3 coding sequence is TGCGCCAGCAGCCAAGAGAGGGAGACCCAGTACTTC. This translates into CASSQERETQYF.

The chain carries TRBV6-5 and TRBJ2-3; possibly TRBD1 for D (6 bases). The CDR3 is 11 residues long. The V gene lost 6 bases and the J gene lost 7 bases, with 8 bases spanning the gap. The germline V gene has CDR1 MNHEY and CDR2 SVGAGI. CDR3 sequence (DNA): TGTGCCAGCAGACAGGGCTATACGCAGTATTTT. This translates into CASRQGYTQYF.

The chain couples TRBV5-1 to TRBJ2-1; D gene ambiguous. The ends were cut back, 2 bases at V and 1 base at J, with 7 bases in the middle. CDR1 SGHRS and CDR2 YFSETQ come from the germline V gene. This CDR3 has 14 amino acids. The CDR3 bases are TGCGCCAGCAGCTTCGGCAGTTCCTACAATGAGCAGTTCTTC. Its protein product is CASSFGSSYNEQFF. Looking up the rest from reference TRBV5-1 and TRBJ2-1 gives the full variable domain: KAGVTQTPRYLIKTRGQQVTLSCSPISGHRSVSWYQQTPGQGLQFLFEYFSETQRNKGNFPGRFSGRQFSNSRSEMNVSTLELGDSALYLCASSFGSSYNEQFFGPGTRLTVL.

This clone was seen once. The CDR3 sequence is CASSLDPPSGGHQETQYF. CDR3 sequence (DNA): TGTGCCAGCAGCTTGGATCCTCCTAGCGGGGGCCATCAAGAGACCCAGTACTTC. The genes are TRBV7-7 and TRBJ2-5; 10 bases map to TRBD2. V dropped 3 bases and J dropped 2; count of bases not matched to a gene: 12. Germline loops: CDR1 SSHAT, CDR2 FNYEAQ (reference sequence). The CDR3 extends over 18 amino acids.

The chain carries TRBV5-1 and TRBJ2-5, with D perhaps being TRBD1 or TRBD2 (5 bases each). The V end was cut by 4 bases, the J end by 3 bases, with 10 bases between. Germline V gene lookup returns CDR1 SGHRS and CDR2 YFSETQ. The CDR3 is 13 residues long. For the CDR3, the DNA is TGCGCCAGCAGCAAGGGACCTAAAGAGACCCAGTACTTC. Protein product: CASSKGPKETQYF.

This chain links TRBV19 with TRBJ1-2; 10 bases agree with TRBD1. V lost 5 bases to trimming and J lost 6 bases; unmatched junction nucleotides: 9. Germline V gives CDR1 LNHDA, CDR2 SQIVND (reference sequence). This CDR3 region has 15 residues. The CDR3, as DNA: TGTGCCAGTAGTCTCCCGGGACAGGGGCTCGATGGCTACACCTTC. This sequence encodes CASSLPGQGLDGYTF. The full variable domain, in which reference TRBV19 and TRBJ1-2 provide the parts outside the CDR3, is DGGITQSPKYLFRKEGQNVTLSCEQNLNHDAMYWYRQDPGQGLRLIYYSQIVNDFQKGDIAEGYSVSREKKESFPLTVTSAQKNPTAFYLCASSLPGQGLDGYTFGSGTRLTVV.

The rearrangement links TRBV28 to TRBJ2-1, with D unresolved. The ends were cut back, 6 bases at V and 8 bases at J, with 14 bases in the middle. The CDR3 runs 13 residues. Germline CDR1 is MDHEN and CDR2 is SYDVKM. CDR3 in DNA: TGTGCCAGCAGCCATCAAGCTGGGGATGAGCAGTTCTTC. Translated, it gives CASSHQAGDEQFF.